This T cell receptor beta chain was profiled in a study of cytomegalovirus exposure and HLA in healthy donors. General observations from the study: Accounts indicate the classifier identified cytomegalovirus status with strong specificity and sensitivity. Confirmation in vitro established that a few CMV-associated chains were specific for CMV antigens. Cytomegalovirus-associated status was assigned to some 160 TCR beta chains.

Comments on this clone: What it recognizes is unknown. Sequence at one end of the junction differs from germline and may be a read error.

In the PCR, 60 Vbeta and 13 Jbeta primers were used. Clones were sequenced by immunoSEQ multiplex PCR, and TCRdb holds only the in-frame ones, with some missing. The sample consists of approximately 110,000 clones, approximately 70% of them appearing once. The CDR3 length is 17 residues. Germline V gives CDR1 SEHNR, CDR2 FQNEAQ (reference sequence). The sequenced sample was PBMCs. V gene TRBV7-9 combines with J gene TRBJ2-7; 7 bases are a match to TRBD2. This TCR came from a man under 40 in good health and CMV-seronegative. CDR3 loop: CSSSSSWGGVTDYEQYF. CDR3 DNA sequence: TGTTCCAGCAGCTCCAGTTGGGGGGGGGTAACAGACTACGAGCAGTACTTC.